This T cell receptor beta chain derives from a study of cytomegalovirus exposure and HLA in healthy donors. General study points: Researchers reported in a later analysis that common viral pathogens appeared linked to several top clusters. Available immune exposure information was restricted to CMV serostatus only. Sequences of the TCR beta chain were said to predict the HLA-A and HLA-B alleles of most subjects accurately. Later analysis demonstrated an association between a missense DCLRE1C variant and TCR beta V- and J-gene trimming.

Comment on this clone: Its antigen is unknown.

The ends lost 4 bases at V and 3 bases at J; junction bases unmatched: 6. Germline loops: CDR1 MNHNS, CDR2 SASEGT. There are 14 residues in the CDR3. Primers included in the PCR were 60 Vbeta and 13 Jbeta primers. Repertoires were generated with immunoSEQ multiplex PCR, while TCRdb's copy carries only in-frame clones and drops some. The sample carries about 80,000 clones, 79% recorded once. The receptor comes from a man aged 25-40 years in good health and CMV-seronegative. The sequenced sample consisted of PBMCs. The J gene is TRBJ2-7, the V gene TRBV6-1; 7 bases agree with TRBD1. CDR3 bases: TGTGCCAGCAGTGTACAGGGGACCAACTACGAGCAGTACTTC. This sequence encodes CASSVQGTNYEQYF.